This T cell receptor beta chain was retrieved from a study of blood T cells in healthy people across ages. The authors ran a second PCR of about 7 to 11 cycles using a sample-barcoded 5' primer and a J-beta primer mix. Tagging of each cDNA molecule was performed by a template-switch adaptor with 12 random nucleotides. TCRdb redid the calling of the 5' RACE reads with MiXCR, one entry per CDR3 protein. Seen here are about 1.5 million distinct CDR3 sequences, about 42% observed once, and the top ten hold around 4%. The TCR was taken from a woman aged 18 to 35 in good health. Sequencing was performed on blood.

Here the CDR3 DNA reads TGCAGTGGTCGGCAGACCACTAATGAAAAACTGTTTTTT. Translating it yields CSGRQTTNEKLFF. The chain employs TRBV20-1 and TRBJ1-4; no definite D call. Trimming removed 7 bases at V and 2 bases at J, with 11 bases between. Germline CDR1 is DFQATT and CDR2 is SNEGSKA (reference sequence). The CDR3 is 13 residues long.